The clone carrying this T cell receptor beta chain has more than one count but fewer than ten. No antigen is known for it. These data belong to a study of CD8 T cells in ankylosing spondylitis. The CDR3 runs to 15 residues. The germline V gene has CDR1 SGHRS and CDR2 YFSETQ. The V end was cut by 4 bases, the J end by 2 bases, with 12 bases between. Study-level findings and limits: Significant enrichment of disease-linked clones was reported in matched ankylosing spondylitis synovial fluid. Disease-linked clones were found to be CD8+ and relatively rare in peripheral blood.

Quantitative barcoded 5'-RACE was used to prepare TCR beta libraries. Via MiXCR, TCRdb re-called the 5' RACE reads, giving one row per CDR3 protein. The profile covers some 200,000 distinct CDR3 sequences, with about a quarter appearing a single time and 5% to 7.5% taken by the ten largest. The V and J genes are TRBV5-1 and TRBJ2-2, with a possible D match to TRBD2 (6 bases). The clonotype originates from a male donor with ankylosing spondylitis or in good health (not recorded which). The sample comprised blood, either unsorted or a sorted T cell fraction (not recorded which). The CDR3 DNA reads as TGCGCCAGCAGCCGAGGAGGGTCAAACACCGGGGAGCTGTTTTTT. Protein product: CASSRGGSNTGELFF.